Below are 30 T cell receptor beta chains sequenced from a single sample in a study of blood T cell repertoires in COVID-19 (dated by TCRdb to about 2020). Receptors were amplified or captured by the immunoSEQ multiplex PCR assay. TCRdb mirrors the immuneACCESS table, restricted to in-frame sequences. Some clones are absent from its copies; in checked studies, under half trace to an unresolved V gene, and the reason for the others is unknown. This sample holds a few hundred thousand clones; roughly nine tenths were observed only once. The ten largest clonotypes hold 4% to 5% of the sample. The specimen was peripheral blood. The receptors here all came from a woman aged 40 to 50 who had recovered from COVID-19.

The chain carries TRBV6-2 or TRBV6-3 and TRBJ2-3; 11 nucleotides line up with TRBD1. CDR3 length: 15 amino acids. The J segment lost 4 bases and the V segment lost 5 bases, leaving 5 bases of the junction unmatched. Germline V lookup: CDR1 MNHEY, CDR2 SVGEGT. CDR3 residues: CASSQGTGGADTQYF. CDR3 nucleotide sequence: TGTGCCAGCAGTCAAGGGACAGGGGGTGCAGATACGCAGTATTTT.

This chain uses TRBV13 with TRBJ2-2, with 10 bases that match TRBD2. Trimming cost V 8 bases and J 4 bases; bases outside gene matches: 4. Germline-derived CDR1 and CDR2 are PRHDT and FYEKMQ (reference sequence). The CDR3 length is 14 residues. The CDR3 nucleotides are TGTGCCAGCGCGCTAGCGGGGGTCACCGGGGAGCTGTTTTTT. It specifies CASALAGVTGELFF.

The V and J genes are TRBV28 and TRBJ2-3, with D hard to call. This CDR3 has 12 residues. Germline CDR1 and CDR2: MDHEN and SYDVKM. The V end lost 3 bases, the J end lost 6 bases, and 7 bases lay between the germline ends. The CDR3 sequence: CASSFSVDTQYF. For the CDR3, the DNA is TGTGCCAGCAGTTTCTCTGTCGATACGCAGTATTTT.

The chain links TRBV18 to TRBJ2-1; TRBD2 matches 7 bases. CDR3 length equals 14 residues. V lost 2 bases to trimming and J lost 10 bases; unmatched junction nucleotides: 8. CDR1 KGHSH and CDR2 LQKENI come from the germline V gene. The CDR3 DNA sequence: TGTGCCAGCTCACCAAAGTCTAGCGGAAGCGAGCAGTTCTTC. Translated, it gives CASSPKSSGSEQFF. Looking up the rest from reference TRBV18 and TRBJ2-1 gives the full variable domain: NAGVMQNPRHLVRRRGQEARLRCSPMKGHSHVYWYRQLPEEGLKFMVYLQKENIIDESGMPKERFSAEFPKEGPSILRIQQVVRGDSAAYFCASSPKSSGSEQFFGPGTRLTVL.

The chain joins TRBV19 to TRBJ1-1; TRBD1 might be the D (5 bases). Germline V gives CDR1 LNHDA, CDR2 SQIVND (reference sequence). The CDR3 runs 14 residues. V gave up 10 bases and J gave up 7 bases, with 22 bases separating them. The CDR3 protein is CANCTGLMPVEAFF. Here the CDR3 DNA reads TGTGCCAATTGTACGGGACTTATGCCCGTTGAAGCTTTCTTT.

This chain links TRBV20-1 with TRBJ2-3; 10 bases match TRBD2. With 3 bases clipped from V and 6 bases from J, the junction kept 6 bases outside the gene matches. This CDR3 is 14 amino acids long. Germline V lookup: CDR1 DFQATT, CDR2 SNEGSKA (reference sequence). DNA for the CDR3: TGCAGTGCTAGTTTTCTAGCGGGGGTTGATACGCAGTATTTT. Residues: CSASFLAGVDTQYF.

The chain combines TRBV18 with TRBJ2-1, with 7 bases aligning to TRBD2. J was trimmed by 5 bases and V by 3 bases; bases with no gene match: 4. The germline CDR1 and CDR2 sequences are KGHSH and LQKENI. The CDR3 is 14 amino acids. The CDR3 DNA is TGTGCCAGCTCACCCCCGGGACTACACAATGAGCAGTTCTTC. This codes for CASSPPGLHNEQFF.

This chain connects TRBV6-6 to TRBJ2-2; the match to TRBD2 covers 13 bases. V lost 6 bases to trimming and J lost 4 bases; unmatched junction nucleotides: 2. There are 15 residues in the CDR3. Germline CDR1 and CDR2: MNHNY and SVGAGI (reference sequence). CDR3 protein: CASRGTSGATGELFF. The CDR3 region has the DNA TGTGCCAGCAGGGGGACTAGCGGGGCCACCGGGGAGCTGTTTTTT.

The gene calls are TRBV7-9 and TRBJ1-6, with TRBD1 matching over 8 bases. Unmatched junction bases numbered 2, after V lost 3 bases and J lost 7 bases. The length of the CDR3 is 14 residues. Germline V gives CDR1 SEHNR, CDR2 FQNEAQ (reference sequence). DNA of the CDR3: TGTGCCAGCAGCTTGGACAGGGAAAATTCACCCCTCCACTTT. Its translation is CASSLDRENSPLHF.

The J gene is TRBJ1-3, the V gene TRBV11-2, with D tentatively TRBD1 (5 bases). The V gene lost 5 bases and the J gene lost 2 bases, with 16 bases spanning the gap. Germline V gene lookup returns CDR1 SGHAT and CDR2 FQNNGV. This CDR3 has 16 residues. The CDR3 DNA reads TGTGCCAGCAGCCTACGACTGAAGACAGCTGGAAACACCATATATTTT. The encoded protein is CASSLRLKTAGNTIYF.

The chain carries TRBV7-2 and TRBJ2-3; 8 bases agree with TRBD2. CDR1 and CDR2 (germline): SGHTA, FQGNSA. This CDR3 has 16 residues. The V segment lost 2 bases and the J segment 0 bases; nucleotides outside the gene matches: 4. CDR3 residues: CASSLSGGRSTDTQYF. CDR3 in DNA: TGTGCCAGCAGCTTATCCGGCGGGAGGAGCACAGATACGCAGTATTTT.

The J gene is TRBJ2-3, the V gene TRBV9; 8 nucleotides align to TRBD1. The V gene's germline CDR1 is SGDLS and CDR2 YYNGEE. V shed 3 bases, J shed 8 bases, and the junction held 8 bases outside the gene matches. This CDR3 contains 14 residues. CDR3 nucleotides: TGTGCCAGCAGCGAACGCGGACAGGGAGGTACGCAGTATTTT. Protein: CASSERGQGGTQYF.

The chain combines TRBV9 with TRBJ2-7, with a weak D call TRBD2 (5 bases). The CDR3 contains 15 residues. The germline V gene encodes CDR1 SGDLS and CDR2 YYNGEE. Trimming removed 0 bases from V and 2 bases from J, with 12 bases in between. The CDR3 region has the DNA TGTGCCAGCAGCGTAGTTCCCGGGGTACCCTACGAGCAGTACTTC. Its translation: CASSVVPGVPYEQYF. Combining the CDR3 with reference TRBV9 and TRBJ2-7 gives the whole variable domain DSGVTQTPKHLITATGQRVTLRCSPRSGDLSVYWYQQSLDQGLQFLIQYYNGEERAKGNILERFSAQQFPDLHSELNLSSLELGDSALYFCASSVVPGVPYEQYFGPGTRLTVT.

V gene TRBV10-3 combines with J gene TRBJ1-6; D remains unclear. Trimming pared 3 bases from V and 8 bases from J, leaving 11 bases between. The length of the CDR3 is 14 residues. In germline, CDR1 is ENHRY, CDR2 SYGVKD. For the CDR3, the DNA is TGTGCCATCAGTGATTACAGACCCGATTCACCCCTCCACTTT. Its translation: CAISDYRPDSPLHF.

The rearrangement joins TRBV6-5 to TRBJ1-5, with D hard to call. The ends were cut back, 2 bases at V and 0 bases at J, with 8 bases in the middle. The CDR3 sequence is 15 residues long. Per the germline V gene, CDR1 is MNHEY and CDR2 is SVGAGI. CDR3 protein: CASSYKVDSNQPQHF. CDR3 DNA: TGTGCCAGCAGTTACAAAGTAGATAGCAATCAGCCCCAGCATTTT.

The V gene is TRBV5-1, the J gene TRBJ2-3, with 7 bases matching TRBD1. The CDR3 sequence is 16 residues long. In germline, CDR1 is SGHRS, CDR2 YFSETQ. V trimming: 4 bases; J trimming: 0 bases; junction bases outside the gene matches: 8. The CDR3 region is CASSQGDSTSTDTQYF. The DNA for the CDR3 is TGCGCCAGCAGCCAAGGGGACAGTACTAGCACAGATACGCAGTATTTT.

This clone was seen once. The genes are TRBV4-3 and TRBJ1-4; the match to TRBD1 covers 9 bases. CDR1 LGHNA and CDR2 YSLEER come from the germline V gene. The CDR3 spans 17 residues. Losses at the gene ends were 4 bases for V and 2 bases for J; bases not matched to a gene: 8. The CDR3 bases are TGCGCCAGCAGCCGTGGACAGGGGAGTTGGACTAATGAAAAACTGTTTTTT. Protein product: CASSRGQGSWTNEKLFF.

The rearrangement links TRBV4-2 to TRBJ2-6; no reliable D call. There are 16 residues in the CDR3. Germline V gives CDR1 LGHNA, CDR2 YNFKEQ. Trimming shortened V by 0 bases and J by 2 bases, and 8 bases separated the two germline ends. CDR3 DNA sequence: TGTGCCAGCAGCCAAGATCCCCTAGCTGGGGCCAACGTCCTGACTTTC. Translation: CASSQDPLAGANVLTF.

J is TRBJ1-1 and V is TRBV30, with D possibly matching TRBD1 (6 bases). V lost 5 bases and J 1 base, leaving 8 bases between the germline ends. The CDR3 runs to 12 residues. Germline lookup yields CDR1 GTSNPN and CDR2 SVGIG (reference sequence). This chain's CDR3 is CAWVRGNTEAFF. The CDR3 coding sequence is TGTGCCTGGGTCAGGGGGAACACTGAAGCTTTCTTT.

V gene TRBV10-3 combines with J gene TRBJ2-2; 12 bases line up with TRBD1. The V and J ends lost 6 bases and 6 bases, in that order; junction bases with no gene match: 8. CDR1 is ENHRY, CDR2 SYGVKD, per germline. This CDR3 contains 16 residues. CDR3 DNA sequence: TGTGCCATCAGCGCCCCGGGACAGGGGGCGCCCGGGGAGCTGTTTTTT. Translating it yields CAISAPGQGAPGELFF.

The rearrangement links TRBV5-1 to TRBJ1-6, with TRBD1 matching over 7 bases. Looked up from germline, CDR1 is SGHRS and CDR2 is YFSETQ. The ends lost 4 bases at V and 9 bases at J; junction bases unmatched: 10. This CDR3 is built from 15 residues. The CDR3 is CASSNRDSLVSPLHF. CDR3 DNA: TGCGCCAGCAGCAACCGGGACAGTTTAGTTTCACCCCTCCACTTT.

This chain uses TRBV10-3 with TRBJ2-3; 7 bases line up with TRBD1. V was clipped by 6 bases and J by 3 bases; unmatched bases: 6. Per germline, CDR1 ENHRY and CDR2 SYGVKD. CDR3 length: 14 amino acids. The CDR3 here is CAISERTGTDTQYF. CDR3 bases: TGTGCCATCAGCGAGCGGACAGGAACAGATACGCAGTATTTT.

This chain uses TRBV7-9 with TRBJ1-5, with D hard to call. Looked up from germline, CDR1 is SEHNR and CDR2 is FQNEAQ (reference sequence). This CDR3 is 15 amino acids long. With 3 bases removed from V and 0 bases from J, the gap between germline ends came to 9 bases. The CDR3 loop is CASSFYGDSNQPQHF. The CDR3 DNA is TGTGCCAGCAGCTTTTACGGGGATAGCAATCAGCCCCAGCATTTT.

The V call is TRBV12-5, the J call TRBJ2-2, with 13 positions matching TRBD2. Per germline, CDR1 LGHNT and CDR2 FRNRAP. The CDR3 length is 16 residues. J lost 7 bases, V lost 5 bases, and 7 bases had no gene match. CDR3 in DNA: TGTGCTAGTGGTATCGGACTAGCGGGGGTTGGCGGGGAGCTGTTTTTT. This translates into CASGIGLAGVGGELFF.

The chain recombines TRBV5-1 with TRBJ1-1, with 8 bases fitting TRBD1. The CDR3 runs to 16 residues. Germline V gene sequence: CDR1 SGHRS, CDR2 YFSETQ. The V and J ends lost 3 bases and 3 bases, in that order; junction bases with no gene match: 10. CDR3 protein: CASSSPQGAGDTEAFF. The CDR3 DNA sequence: TGCGCCAGCAGCTCCCCCCAGGGGGCGGGGGACACTGAAGCTTTCTTT.

The chain has TRBV12-2 and TRBJ2-1; TRBD2 is the table's D call and was not checked against the DNA. TRBV12-2 is an annotated pseudogene. The CDR3 is 16 residues long. The CDR3 DNA reads as TGTGCAAGTCAAGCCGGGCCTCCAACGGGAATAAATGAGCAGTTCTTC. Translation: CASQAGPPTGINEQFF.

The chain couples TRBV19 to TRBJ1-5, with 8 bases identical to TRBD1. This CDR3 has 14 amino acids. The V gene end was trimmed by 4 bases and the J gene end by 7 bases; junction bases not matched to a gene: 6. Looked up from germline, CDR1 is LNHDA and CDR2 is SQIVND (reference sequence). The CDR3 nucleotides are TGTGCCAGTAGTACAGGACAGGGAGGACAGCCCCAGCATTTT. It yields the protein CASSTGQGGQPQHF. Using reference TRBV19 and TRBJ1-5 for the parts outside the CDR3, the full variable domain is DGGITQSPKYLFRKEGQNVTLSCEQNLNHDAMYWYRQDPGQGLRLIYYSQIVNDFQKGDIAEGYSVSREKKESFPLTVTSAQKNPTAFYLCASSTGQGGQPQHFGDGTRLSIL.

The V and J genes are TRBV4-2 and TRBJ2-6; 11 bases match TRBD1. This CDR3 has 18 amino acids. Germline loops: CDR1 LGHNA, CDR2 YNFKEQ. The junction had 5 bases not matched to a gene; V was cut back by 4 bases and J by 0 bases. CDR3 bases: TGTGCCAGCAGCCCGGGACAGGGGGAGAGCTCTGGGGCCAACGTCCTGACTTTC. Residues: CASSPGQGESSGANVLTF.

This clone was found once. The chain recombines TRBV30 with TRBJ1-1; D is undetermined. V gave up 4 bases and J gave up 1 base, with 16 bases separating them. This CDR3 spans 15 amino acids. CDR1 is GTSNPN, CDR2 SVGIG, per germline (reference sequence). The chain's CDR3 is CAWIPLGPGNTEAFF. In DNA form, the CDR3 reads TGTGCCTGGATCCCGCTGGGTCCGGGGAACACTGAAGCTTTCTTT.

The V call is TRBV6-6, the J call TRBJ1-6; 10 bases align to TRBD1. The CDR3 runs to 14 residues. CDR1 MNHNY and CDR2 SVGAGI come from the germline V gene (reference sequence). With 6 bases clipped from V and 6 bases from J, the junction kept 2 bases outside the gene matches. The CDR3 coding sequence is TGTGCCAGCAGCCGGGACAGGGGTAATTCACCCCTCCACTTT. As protein: CASSRDRGNSPLHF.